Listed below are T cell receptor beta chains from one sample, sequenced in a study of blood T cell repertoires in COVID-19. Produced via immunoSEQ multiplex PCR; TCRdb's table is partial and in-frame only. The top ten clones hold less than 15% of a sample with 35,000 to 50,000 clones, roughly 85% of them seen once. Sample: peripheral blood. The receptors were sampled from a woman between 65 and 79 years old in a cohort sampled during active COVID-19. The conserved cysteine and the conserved F or W are not part of the CDR3 here. Clone size is shown for a subset of rows, as once, few, many or a class of expanded clone.

TRBJ1-5,TRBV30,NA,AWSVPDRSNQPQH
TRBJ1-1,TRBV19,NA,ASSESRGSSEAF
TRBJ2-7,TRBV5-1,NA,ASSLAGLAGGSRHEQY
TRBJ2-3,TRBV24-1,NA,ATGRGGTGTDTQY
TRBJ2-3,TRBV18,NA,ASSPLSGSDTQY
TRBJ2-3,TRBV30,NA,AWRASADTQY
TRBJ2-1,TRBV3-1/TRBV3-2,NA,ASSPTYNEQF
TRBJ2-1,TRBV2,NA,ASSLERGGNEQF
TRBJ2-2,TRBV28,NA,ASRQGAGEPF
TRBJ2-7,TRBV5-1,NA,ASSLGGTGNYEQY
TRBJ2-3,TRBV29-1,few,SVRGWKRLATDTQY
TRBJ1-4,TRBV28,few,ASSLQGLNEKLF
TRBJ1-1,TRBV14,NA,ASSQSLGRTGGKAF
TRBJ2-1,TRBV6-2/TRBV6-3,NA,ASSYPIRSGGISYNEQF
TRBJ2-1,TRBV5-4,NA,ASSLDGGWGYNEQF
TRBJ2-1,TRBV29-1,NA,SVKPSSF
TRBJ2-1,TRBV9,NA,ASSVSGRGDEQF
TRBJ1-2,TRBV28,NA,ASTLQGAIPYGYT